This T cell receptor (beta chain) was observed in a study of response to subunit inactivated influenza vaccine. TCRdb re-called the RT-PCR reads through MiXCR, storing one row per CDR3 protein. The sample includes roughly 700,000 distinct CDR3 sequences, around 14% of them seen just once. The CDR3 consists of 15 residues. With 5 bases clipped from V and 4 bases from J, the junction kept 12 bases outside the gene matches. Germline V gene lookup returns CDR1 DFQATT and CDR2 SNEGSKA (reference sequence). This clonotype has ten or more counts. The sequence came from a man in his forties or fifties who received an inactivated influenza vaccine. The material sequenced was PBMCs from blood, taken less than 13 days after vaccination. The chain couples TRBV20-1 to TRBJ2-5; 8 bases are shared with TRBD2. CDR3 nucleotides: TGCAGTGCTGGCTTGCACGGGGGGGCCGTAGAGACCCAGTACTTC. Translation gives CSAGLHGGAVETQYF.